The 9 T cell receptor beta chains below all came from one sample that was sequenced in a study of T cell responses to AZD1222 COVID-19 vaccine. The assay was immunoSEQ multiplex PCR, and TCRdb's table has in-frame clones only and misses some. Here the sample spans roughly 100,000 clones, 70% to 90% being singletons. Material: peripheral blood, obtained on day 0 of AZD1222 vaccination. These receptors were obtained from an adult in good health.

This clone was detected only once. The genes are TRBV30 and TRBJ1-6; the match to TRBD1 covers 7 bases. CDR1 is GTSNPN, CDR2 SVGIG, per germline (reference sequence). There are 16 residues in the CDR3. The V gene end was trimmed by 2 bases and the J gene end by 5 bases; junction bases not matched to a gene: 9. CDR3 coding DNA: TGTGCCTGGAGTTTCCATTCGACAGGGAATAATTCACCCCTCCACTTT. Encoded protein: CAWSFHSTGNNSPLHF.

In the case of this clone: The DNA is left out, because the CDR3 cannot be placed on it with certainty; the CDR3 is given as TCRdb lists it. The gene calls are TRBV2 and TRBJ1-1; TRBD1 is the table's D call, not checked against the DNA. Including both end residues, the CDR3 is 12 amino acids long. Germline V gene data show CDR1 as SNHLY and CDR2 as FYNNEI. CDR3 protein: CASSVGQGITFF.

The V gene is TRBV7-2, the J gene TRBJ2-3; D is undetermined. Germline-derived CDR1 and CDR2 are SGHTA and FQGNSA. The CDR3 totals 15 residues. V lost 3 bases and J lost 1, with 11 bases in between. The CDR3 here is CASSFLPPGTDTQYF. CDR3 nucleotide sequence: TGTGCCAGCAGCTTTCTTCCCCCGGGCACAGATACGCAGTATTTT.

This chain's CDR3 is CASSGHSGTYEQYF. CDR3 DNA: TGCGCCAGCAGCGGCCACAGCGGTACCTACGAGCAGTACTTC. The gene calls are TRBV5-1 and TRBJ2-7; the D gene is possibly TRBD2 (5 bases). Germline CDR1 and CDR2: SGHRS and YFSETQ. Deletions cut 4 bases from V and 2 bases from J, with 13 bases between. This CDR3 has 14 residues.

This chain connects TRBV19 to TRBJ1-4, with no clear D. The germline V and J ends were trimmed by 5 bases and 1 base, with 11 bases remaining between them. CDR3 length equals 15 residues. The germline CDR1 and CDR2 sequences are LNHDA and SQIVND (reference sequence). Here the CDR3 reads CASSRQPGTNEKLFF. Here the CDR3 DNA reads TGTGCCAGTAGTCGGCAGCCAGGAACTAATGAAAAACTGTTTTTT.

This sequence joins TRBV9 and TRBJ2-7, with 9 bases aligning to TRBD1. The germline V gene has CDR1 SGDLS and CDR2 YYNGEE. There are 14 residues in the CDR3. V shed 4 bases, J shed 5 bases, and the junction held 7 bases outside the gene matches. The CDR3 nucleotides read TGTGCCAGCAGCCTCCGGGACAGGGCCCACGAGCAGTACTTC. Translating gives CASSLRDRAHEQYF.

V and J are TRBV3-1 (or the pseudogene TRBV3-2) and TRBJ1-1; D call uncertain. This CDR3 region has 13 residues. The ends were cut back, 4 bases at V and 0 bases at J, with 6 bases in the middle. Germline V lookup: CDR1 LGHDT, CDR2 YNNKEL (reference sequence). The CDR3 protein is CASSLKMNTEAFF. The CDR3 nucleotides are TGTGCCAGCAGCCTTAAGATGAACACTGAAGCTTTCTTT.

The rearrangement links TRBV6-6 to TRBJ2-2; 8 positions match TRBD1. Germline CDR1 reads MNHNY; CDR2 reads SVGAGI (reference sequence). V was pared by 6 bases and J by 1 base, with 4 bases of the junction left unmatched. The CDR3 totals 15 residues. The CDR3 DNA follows: TGTGCCAGCAGAACAGGACAGGGGAACACCGGGGAGCTGTTTTTT. Translation gives CASRTGQGNTGELFF.

V gene TRBV5-4 combines with J gene TRBJ1-1; 8 bases map to TRBD1. The length of the CDR3 is 15 residues. Germline V gene data show CDR1 as SGHNT and CDR2 as YYREEE (reference sequence). V was clipped by 4 bases and J by 1 base; unmatched bases: 6. DNA of the CDR3: TGTGCCAGCAGCGAAACCGGGACAGGGAACACTGAAGCTTTCTTT. Translated: CASSETGTGNTEAFF.